These T cell receptor beta chains were read from a single sample in a study of T cell responses to AZD1222 COVID-19 vaccine. The protocol was immunoSEQ multiplex PCR, while the TCRdb copy is restricted to in-frame clones and leaves out a portion. The profile shows fewer than 120,000 clones, around 90% of them singletons. The material sequenced was peripheral blood, taken 28 days after the second AZD1222 dose. Receptor source: an adult who received the AZD1222 COVID-19 vaccine. The CDR3 runs from the conserved cysteine through the conserved F or W. A D gene is named only where the DNA matches it firmly. Where a row states a size, it is once, few, many or the class of an expanded clone; other rows omit it.

>-|TRBJ1-4|-|TRBV15
TGTGCCACCAGCAGAGATTTCCAGGGACTGTTTTTT
CATSRDFQGLFF
>-|TRBJ1-4|-|TRBV3-1/TRBV3-2
TGTGCCAGCAGCCATATTACAGAAAAACTGTTTTTT
CASSHITEKLFF
>-|TRBJ2-5|TRBD1|TRBV7-2
TGTGCCAGCGACCGATCCGGGACAGGGGAAGAGACCCAGTACTTC
CASDRSGTGEETQYF
>few|TRBJ2-7|-|TRBV28
TGTGCCAGCAGTTCCTCAAGGACAGCATCCTACGAGCAGTACTTC
CASSSSRTASYEQYF
>-|TRBJ2-1|TRBD2|TRBV7-6
TGTGCCAGCAGCTCGAGCGGGGGGGCCTCCAATGAGCAGTTCTTC
CASSSSGGASNEQFF
>-|TRBJ2-7|-|TRBV25-1
TGTGCCAGCAGTGAATTAGGCAGAGCCTACGAGCAGTACTTC
CASSELGRAYEQYF
>-|TRBJ1-4|TRBD1|TRBV12-3/TRBV12-4
TGTGCCAGCAGAGGGACAGCCAGTGAAAAACTGTTTTTT
CASRGTASEKLFF
>-|TRBJ1-2|-|TRBV6-5
TGTGCCAGCAGCCGGAGGGGATATGGCTACACCTTC
CASSRRGYGYTF
>-|TRBJ1-2|TRBD1|TRBV24-1
TGTGCCACCAGTGAGAACGACAGGGTCTGGTATGGCTACACCTTC
CATSENDRVWYGYTF
>-|TRBJ1-1|TRBD1|TRBV3-1/TRBV3-2
TGTGCCAGCTCCGAAGGGACAGTTGAAGCTTTCTTT
CASSEGTVEAFF
>-|TRBJ1-1|-|TRBV19
TGTGCCAGTAGACACGGGGGTGGCACTGAAGCTTTCTTT
CASRHGGGTEAFF
>-|TRBJ1-3|-|TRBV11-2
TGTGCCAGCAGCTGGGACACTGGAAACACCATATATTTT
CASSWDTGNTIYF
>-|TRBJ2-7|-|TRBV5-1
TGCGCCAGCAGCCTGCCTTCATACGAGCAGTACTTC
CASSLPSYEQYF
>once|TRBJ2-3|TRBD2|TRBV6-6
TGTGCCAGCAGTTTGCCTCTGGGGGGGGTAGCCGATACGCAGTATTTT
CASSLPLGGVADTQYF
>-|TRBJ2-4|TRBD1|TRBV5-6
TGTGCCAGCAGCTCTCAACAGGGGTTCAAAAACATTCAGTACTTC
CASSSQQGFKNIQYF
>-|TRBJ2-2|TRBD1|TRBV2
TGTGCCAGCACTTCGGACAGGGCGAGCGGGGAGCTGTTTTTT
CASTSDRASGELFF
>-|TRBJ2-3|TRBD1|TRBV10-3
TGTGCCATCAGTGGCCGGGACAGGGGCCCCGATACGCAGTATTTT
CAISGRDRGPDTQYF
>-|TRBJ2-7|-|TRBV15
TGTGCCACCAGCAGTGCTCTAGCTGGTGAGCAGTACTTC
CATSSALAGEQYF
>-|TRBJ2-7|-|TRBV9
TGTGCCAGCAGCGTAGACCCAGCCTACGAGCAGTACTTC
CASSVDPAYEQYF
>-|TRBJ1-2|-|TRBV3-1/TRBV3-2
TGTGCCAGCAGCCAAGAGGAGGGATATGGCTACACCTTC
CASSQEEGYGYTF
>-|TRBJ2-1|TRBD2|TRBV7-2
TGTGCCAGTCCACCGGCTAGCGGGGGGGCCCTCAATGAGCAGTTCTTC
CASPPASGGALNEQFF
>-|TRBJ2-7|-|TRBV4-1
TGCGCCAGCAGCCAAGACGAATCTTGGCAGTACTTC
CASSQDESWQYF
>once|TRBJ1-5|TRBD1|TRBV5-1
TGCGCCAGCAGCTGGGGACAGGGGAGTCAGCCCCAGCATTTT
CASSWGQGSQPQHF
>-|TRBJ2-1|-|TRBV3-1/TRBV3-2
TGTGCCAGCAGCCAAGGGACAGAGGTCACCTACAATGAGCAGTTCTTC
CASSQGTEVTYNEQFF
>-|TRBJ1-5|-|TRBV7-2
TGTGCCAGCAGCCCAGACCTCGGAGGGCCCCAGCATTTT
CASSPDLGGPQHF
>-|TRBJ2-3|TRBD1|TRBV6-5
TGTGCCACAGACAGGGGGCGCGGGGCAGATACGCAGTATTTT
CATDRGRGADTQYF
>-|TRBJ1-2|TRBD1|TRBV7-6
TGTGCCAGCAGCTTTTGGGACAGGGGCCCCCAGGCTAACTATGGCTACACCTTC
CASSFWDRGPQANYGYTF
>-|TRBJ2-2|-|TRBV10-3
TGTGCCATCAGTTCTAATCGGGGGACCGGGGAGCTGTTTTTT
CAISSNRGTGELFF